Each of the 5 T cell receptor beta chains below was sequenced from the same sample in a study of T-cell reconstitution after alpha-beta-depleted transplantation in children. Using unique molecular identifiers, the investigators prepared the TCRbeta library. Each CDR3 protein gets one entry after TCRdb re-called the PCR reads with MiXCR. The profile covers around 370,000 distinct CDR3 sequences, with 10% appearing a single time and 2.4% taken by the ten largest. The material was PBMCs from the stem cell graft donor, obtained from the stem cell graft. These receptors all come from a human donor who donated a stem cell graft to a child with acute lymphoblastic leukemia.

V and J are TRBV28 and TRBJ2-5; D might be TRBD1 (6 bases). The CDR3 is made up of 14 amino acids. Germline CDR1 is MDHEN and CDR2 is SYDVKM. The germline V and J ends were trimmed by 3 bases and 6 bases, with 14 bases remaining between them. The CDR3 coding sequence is TGTGCCAGCAGTTTTCCCAGGGGCTCAAAGACCCAGTACTTC. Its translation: CASSFPRGSKTQYF.

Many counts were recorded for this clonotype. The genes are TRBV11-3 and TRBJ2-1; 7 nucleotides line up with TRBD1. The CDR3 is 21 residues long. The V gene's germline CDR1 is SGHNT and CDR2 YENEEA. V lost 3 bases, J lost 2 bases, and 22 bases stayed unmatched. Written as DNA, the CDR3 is TGTGCCAGCAGCTTTCCCGGACAGGTTAAAACGGAGCGTGCTACCTACAATGAGCAGTTCTTC. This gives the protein CASSFPGQVKTERATYNEQFF.

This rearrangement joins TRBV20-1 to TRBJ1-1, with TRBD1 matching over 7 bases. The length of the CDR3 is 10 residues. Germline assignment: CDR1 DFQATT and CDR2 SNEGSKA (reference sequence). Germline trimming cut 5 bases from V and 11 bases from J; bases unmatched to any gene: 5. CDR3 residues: CSAEQGTAFF. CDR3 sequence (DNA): TGCAGTGCTGAACAGGGGACCGCTTTCTTT.

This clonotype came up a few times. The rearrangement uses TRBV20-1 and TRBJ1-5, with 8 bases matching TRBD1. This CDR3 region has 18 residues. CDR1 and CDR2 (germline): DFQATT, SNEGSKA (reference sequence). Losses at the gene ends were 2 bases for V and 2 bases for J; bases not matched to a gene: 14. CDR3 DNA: TGCAGTGCTAGACCGGCAGGGGGCCAGGGTTTGGGCAATCAGCCCCAGCATTTT. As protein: CSARPAGGQGLGNQPQHF.

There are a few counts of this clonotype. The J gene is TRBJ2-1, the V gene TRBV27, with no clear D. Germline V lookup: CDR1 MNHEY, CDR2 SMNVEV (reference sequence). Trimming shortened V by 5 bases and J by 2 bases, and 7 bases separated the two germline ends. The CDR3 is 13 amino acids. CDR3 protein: CASSPLAYNEQFF. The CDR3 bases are TGTGCCAGCAGTCCTCTAGCCTACAATGAGCAGTTCTTC.